This T cell receptor (beta chain) was sequenced during a study of T cell responses to AZD1222 COVID-19 vaccine. Study results and caveats: Clonal diversity was possibly underestimated, and the donors were mostly white British, with more females. Samples come after the peak T cell response, not at day 14.

Libraries were prepared by immunoSEQ multiplex PCR; TCRdb keeps only in-frame clonotypes and omits some of them. This sample has about 130,000 clones; 92% occur once, and the top ten carry less than 2%. This clone appeared a few times. Its target is unknown. The material sequenced was peripheral blood, taken on day 0 of AZD1222 vaccination. The sequence was collected from an adult in good health.

CDR3 protein: CATSDPGRGLYEQYF. The CDR3 DNA sequence: TGTGCCACCAGTGACCCGGGGAGGGGGCTCTACGAGCAGTACTTC. V and J are TRBV24-1 and TRBJ2-7, with D tentatively TRBD1 or TRBD2 (7 bases each). The CDR3 is 15 residues long. Germline V gene data show CDR1 as KGHDR and CDR2 as SFDVKD. Trimming removed 4 bases at V and 3 bases at J, with 15 bases between.